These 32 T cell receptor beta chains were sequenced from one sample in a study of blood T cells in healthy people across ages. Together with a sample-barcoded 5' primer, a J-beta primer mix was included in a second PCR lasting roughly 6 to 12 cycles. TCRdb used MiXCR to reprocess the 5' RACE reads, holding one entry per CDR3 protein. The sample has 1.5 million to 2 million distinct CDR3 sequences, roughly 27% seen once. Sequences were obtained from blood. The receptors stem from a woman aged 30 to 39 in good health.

CDR3 DNA sequence: TGTGCCAGCAGCCAAGTGGGCAGTCCTAACTATGGCTACACCTTC. This encodes CASSQVGSPNYGYTF. This chain uses TRBV14 with TRBJ1-2; D gene ambiguous. Trimming took 1 base from V and 0 from J, leaving 9 bases between them. Germline-derived CDR1 and CDR2 are SGHDN and FVKESK. The CDR3 loop spans 15 amino acids.

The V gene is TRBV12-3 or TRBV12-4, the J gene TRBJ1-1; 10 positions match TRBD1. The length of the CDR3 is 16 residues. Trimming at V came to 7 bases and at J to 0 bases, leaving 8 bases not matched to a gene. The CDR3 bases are TGTGCCAGCACCGAATGGGACAGGGGCATGAACACTGAAGCTTTCTTT. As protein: CASTEWDRGMNTEAFF.

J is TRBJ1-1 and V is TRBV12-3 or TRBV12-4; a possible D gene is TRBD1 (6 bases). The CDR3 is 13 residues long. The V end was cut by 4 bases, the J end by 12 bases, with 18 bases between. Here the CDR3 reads CASSSRGGEGPFF. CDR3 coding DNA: TGTGCCAGCAGTTCCCGAGGGGGAGAAGGGCCTTTCTTT.

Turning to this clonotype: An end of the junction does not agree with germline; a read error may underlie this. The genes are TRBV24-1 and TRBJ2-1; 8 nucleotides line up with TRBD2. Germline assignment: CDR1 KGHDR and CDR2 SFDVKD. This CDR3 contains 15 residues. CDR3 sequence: CATSEFGGEGDEQFF. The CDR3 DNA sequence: TGTGCCACCAGTGAGTTCGGGGGGGAAGGGGATGAACAGTTCTTC.

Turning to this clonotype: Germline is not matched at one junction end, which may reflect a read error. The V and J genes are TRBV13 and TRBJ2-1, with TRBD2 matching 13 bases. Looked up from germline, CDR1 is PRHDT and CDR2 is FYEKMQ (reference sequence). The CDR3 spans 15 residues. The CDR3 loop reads CASSLWTSGSDERFF. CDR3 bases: TGTGCCAGCAGCTTATGGACTAGCGGGAGTGATGAGCGGTTCTTC.

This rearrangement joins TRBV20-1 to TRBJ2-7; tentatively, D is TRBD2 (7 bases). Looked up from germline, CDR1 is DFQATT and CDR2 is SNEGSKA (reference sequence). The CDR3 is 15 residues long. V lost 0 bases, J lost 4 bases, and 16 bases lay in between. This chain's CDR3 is CSARDLGGGAYEQYF. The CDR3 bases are TGCAGTGCTAGAGATTTAGGGGGGGGCGCTTACGAGCAGTACTTC.

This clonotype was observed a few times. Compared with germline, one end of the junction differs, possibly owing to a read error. CDR3 sequence (DNA): TGCGCCAGCGGCTTCGACAGGAACCAAGAGACCCAGTACTTC. Translating it yields CASGFDRNQETQYF. J is TRBJ2-5 and V is TRBV5-1; D is perhaps TRBD1 (6 bases). From germline, CDR1 is SGHRS and CDR2 YFSETQ. The CDR3 contains 14 residues.

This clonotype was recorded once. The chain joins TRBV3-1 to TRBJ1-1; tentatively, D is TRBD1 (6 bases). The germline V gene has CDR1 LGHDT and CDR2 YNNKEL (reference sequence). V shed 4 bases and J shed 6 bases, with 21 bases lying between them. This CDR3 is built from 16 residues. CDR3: CASSLRSQGSGAEAFF. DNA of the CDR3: TGTGCCAGCAGCCTTAGATCACAGGGTAGTGGCGCTGAAGCTTTCTTT.

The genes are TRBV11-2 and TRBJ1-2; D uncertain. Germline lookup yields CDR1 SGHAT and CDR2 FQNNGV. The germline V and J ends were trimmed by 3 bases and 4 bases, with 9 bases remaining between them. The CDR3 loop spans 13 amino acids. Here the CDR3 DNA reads TGTGCCAGCAGCTTCAGTGCGACCTATGGCTACACCTTC. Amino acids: CASSFSATYGYTF.

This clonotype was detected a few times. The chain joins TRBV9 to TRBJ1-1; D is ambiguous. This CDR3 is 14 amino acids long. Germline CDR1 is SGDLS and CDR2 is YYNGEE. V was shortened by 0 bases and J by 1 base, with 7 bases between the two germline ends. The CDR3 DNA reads TGTGCCAGCAGCGTAGGTAACGGGAACACTGAAGCTTTCTTT. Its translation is CASSVGNGNTEAFF.

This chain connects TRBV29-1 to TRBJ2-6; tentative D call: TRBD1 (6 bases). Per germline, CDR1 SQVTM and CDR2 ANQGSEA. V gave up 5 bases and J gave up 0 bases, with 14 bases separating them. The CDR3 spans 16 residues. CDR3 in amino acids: CSVRLIGGSGANVLTF. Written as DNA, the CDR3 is TGCAGCGTTCGGTTAATAGGGGGCTCTGGGGCCAACGTCCTGACTTTC.

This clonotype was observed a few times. The chain's CDR3 is CASSSSGGSRPYEQYF. The CDR3 bases are TGTGCCAGCAGTTCCTCGGGAGGCTCCCGTCCCTACGAGCAGTACTTC. The V gene is TRBV28, the J gene TRBJ2-7; 7 bases align to TRBD2. The V segment lost 4 bases and the J segment 2 bases; nucleotides outside the gene matches: 11. The CDR3 extends over 16 amino acids. Germline V gives CDR1 MDHEN, CDR2 SYDVKM.

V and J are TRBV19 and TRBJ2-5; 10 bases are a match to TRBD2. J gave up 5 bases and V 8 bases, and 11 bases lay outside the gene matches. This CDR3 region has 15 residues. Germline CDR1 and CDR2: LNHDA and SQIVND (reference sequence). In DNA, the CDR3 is TGTGCCAGTCGTTCTCAAGCGGGGGGGACGGAGACCCAGTACTTC. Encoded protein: CASRSQAGGTETQYF. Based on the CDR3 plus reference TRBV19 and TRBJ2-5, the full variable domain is DGGITQSPKYLFRKEGQNVTLSCEQNLNHDAMYWYRQDPGQGLRLIYYSQIVNDFQKGDIAEGYSVSREKKESFPLTVTSAQKNPTAFYLCASRSQAGGTETQYFGPGTRLLVL.

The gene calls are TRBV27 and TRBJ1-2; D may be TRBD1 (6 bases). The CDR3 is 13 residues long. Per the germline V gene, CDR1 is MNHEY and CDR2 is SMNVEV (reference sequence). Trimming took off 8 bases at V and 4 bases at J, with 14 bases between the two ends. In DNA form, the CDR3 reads TGTGCCAGCGCCCGGGGGGCGCCCTATGGCTACACCTTC. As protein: CASARGAPYGYTF.

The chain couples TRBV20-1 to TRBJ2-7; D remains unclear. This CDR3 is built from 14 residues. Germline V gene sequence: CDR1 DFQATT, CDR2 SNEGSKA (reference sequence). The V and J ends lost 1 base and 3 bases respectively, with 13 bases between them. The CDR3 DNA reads TGCAGTGCTAGAGGTAGCTCGCCCCTCTACGAGCAGTACTTC. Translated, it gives CSARGSSPLYEQYF.

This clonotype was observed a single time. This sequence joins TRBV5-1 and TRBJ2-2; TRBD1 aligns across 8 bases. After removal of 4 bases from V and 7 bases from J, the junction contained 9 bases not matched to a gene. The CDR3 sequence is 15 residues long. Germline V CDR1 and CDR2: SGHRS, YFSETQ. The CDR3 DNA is TGCGCCAGCAGCGTGGTCGGGACAGGAGTCGGGGAGCTGTTTTTT. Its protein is CASSVVGTGVGELFF.

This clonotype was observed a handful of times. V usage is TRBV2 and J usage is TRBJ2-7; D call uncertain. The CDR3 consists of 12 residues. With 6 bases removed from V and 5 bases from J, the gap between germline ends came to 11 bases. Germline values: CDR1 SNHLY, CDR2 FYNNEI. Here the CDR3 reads CASRVMSHEQYF. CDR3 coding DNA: TGTGCCAGCAGGGTCATGTCCCACGAGCAGTACTTC.

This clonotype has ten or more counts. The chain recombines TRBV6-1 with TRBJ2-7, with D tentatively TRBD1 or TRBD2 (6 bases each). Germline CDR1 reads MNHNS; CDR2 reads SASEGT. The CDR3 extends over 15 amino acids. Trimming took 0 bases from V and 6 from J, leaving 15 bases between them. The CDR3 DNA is TGTGCCAGCAGTGAAGCAGGGACGGGGGCCTCCGAGCAGTACTTC. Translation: CASSEAGTGASEQYF.

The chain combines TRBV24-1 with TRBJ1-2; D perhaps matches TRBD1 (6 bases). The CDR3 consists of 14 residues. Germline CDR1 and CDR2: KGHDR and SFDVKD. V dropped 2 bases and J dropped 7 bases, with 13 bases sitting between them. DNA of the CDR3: TGTGCCACCAGTGATTGGACAGCAAAATCTGGCTACACCTTC. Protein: CATSDWTAKSGYTF.

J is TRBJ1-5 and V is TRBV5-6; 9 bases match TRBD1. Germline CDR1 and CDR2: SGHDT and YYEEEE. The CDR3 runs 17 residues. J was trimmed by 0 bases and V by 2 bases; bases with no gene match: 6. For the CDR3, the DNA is TGTGCCAGCAGCTTCGGGACAGGGCTCGGTAGCAATCAGCCCCAGCATTTT. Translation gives CASSFGTGLGSNQPQHF.

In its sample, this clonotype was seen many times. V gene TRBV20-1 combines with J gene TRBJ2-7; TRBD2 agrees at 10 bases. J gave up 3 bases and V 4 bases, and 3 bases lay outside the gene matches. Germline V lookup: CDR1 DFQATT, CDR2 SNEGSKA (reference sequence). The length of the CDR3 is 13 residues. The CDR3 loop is CSAIPSGGYEQYF. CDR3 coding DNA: TGCAGTGCTATTCCTAGCGGGGGCTACGAGCAGTACTTC.

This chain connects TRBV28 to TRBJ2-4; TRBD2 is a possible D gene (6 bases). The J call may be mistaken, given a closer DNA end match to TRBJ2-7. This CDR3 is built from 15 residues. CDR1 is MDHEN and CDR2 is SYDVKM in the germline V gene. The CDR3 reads CASNRQGTASDEQYF. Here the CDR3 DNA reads TGTGCCAGCAACCGCCAGGGTACGGCTAGCGACGAGCAGTACTTC.

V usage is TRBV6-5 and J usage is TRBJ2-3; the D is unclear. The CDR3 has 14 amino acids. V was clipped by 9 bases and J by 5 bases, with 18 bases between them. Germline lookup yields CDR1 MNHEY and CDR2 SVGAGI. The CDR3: CASRRTAKGDTQYF. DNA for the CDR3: TGTGCCAGTCGCCGTACAGCCAAAGGAGATACGCAGTATTTT.

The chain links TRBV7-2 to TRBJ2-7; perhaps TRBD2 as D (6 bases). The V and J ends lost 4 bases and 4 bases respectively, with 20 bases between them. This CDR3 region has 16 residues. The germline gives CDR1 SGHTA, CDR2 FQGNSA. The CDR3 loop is CASSSSTGTEGYEQYF. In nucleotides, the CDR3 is TGTGCCAGCAGCTCCTCGACCGGGACTGAGGGGTACGAGCAGTACTTC.

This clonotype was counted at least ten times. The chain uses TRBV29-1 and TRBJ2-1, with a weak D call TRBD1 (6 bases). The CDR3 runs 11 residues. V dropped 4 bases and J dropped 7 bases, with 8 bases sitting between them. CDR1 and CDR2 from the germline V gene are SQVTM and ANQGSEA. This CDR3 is CSVAQGNEQFF. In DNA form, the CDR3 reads TGCAGCGTTGCCCAGGGGAATGAGCAGTTCTTC.

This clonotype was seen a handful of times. Here the CDR3 reads CASSLSAGATQYF. The CDR3 DNA follows: TGTGCCAGCAGTTTATCGGCTGGAGCTACCCAGTACTTC. The chain has TRBV27 and TRBJ2-5; D unresolved. This CDR3 contains 13 residues. From germline, CDR1 is MNHEY and CDR2 SMNVEV (reference sequence). Deletions cut 0 bases from V and 8 bases from J, with 10 bases between.

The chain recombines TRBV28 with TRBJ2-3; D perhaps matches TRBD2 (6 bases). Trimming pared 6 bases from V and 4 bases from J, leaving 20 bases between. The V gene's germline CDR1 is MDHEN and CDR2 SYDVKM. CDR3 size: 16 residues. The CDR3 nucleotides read TGTGCCAGCAGCCCACTAAGGGGCGGGGAAGCAGATACGCAGTATTTT. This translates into CASSPLRGGEADTQYF.

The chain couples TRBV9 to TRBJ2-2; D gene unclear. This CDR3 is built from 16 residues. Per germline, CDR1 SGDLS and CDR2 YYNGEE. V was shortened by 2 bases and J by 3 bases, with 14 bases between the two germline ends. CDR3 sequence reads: CASSVYSTAHTGELFF. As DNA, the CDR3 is TGTGCCAGCAGCGTGTACTCGACTGCCCACACCGGGGAGCTGTTTTTT.

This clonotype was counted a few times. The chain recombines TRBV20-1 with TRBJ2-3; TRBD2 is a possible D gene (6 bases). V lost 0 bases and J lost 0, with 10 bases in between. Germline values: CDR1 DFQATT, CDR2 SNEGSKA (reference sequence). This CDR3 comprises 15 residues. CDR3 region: CSAREPSGSTDTQYF. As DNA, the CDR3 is TGCAGTGCTAGAGAACCCAGCGGGAGCACAGATACGCAGTATTTT.

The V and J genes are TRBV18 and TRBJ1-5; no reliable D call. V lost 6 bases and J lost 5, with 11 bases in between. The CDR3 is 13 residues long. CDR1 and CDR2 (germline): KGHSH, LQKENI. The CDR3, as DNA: TGTGCCAGCTCCCCTCGAGAGTATCAGCCCCAGCATTTT. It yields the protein CASSPREYQPQHF.

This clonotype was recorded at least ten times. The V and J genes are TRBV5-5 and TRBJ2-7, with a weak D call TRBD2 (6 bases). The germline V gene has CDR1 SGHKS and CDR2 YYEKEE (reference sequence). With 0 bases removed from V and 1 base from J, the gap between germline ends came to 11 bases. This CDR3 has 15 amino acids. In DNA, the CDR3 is TGTGCCAGCAGCTTGGCTGCCGGGACTTCCTACGAGCAGTACTTC. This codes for CASSLAAGTSYEQYF. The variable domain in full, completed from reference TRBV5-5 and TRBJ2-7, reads DAGVTQSPTHLIKTRGQQVTLRCSPISGHKSVSWYQQVLGQGPQFIFQYYEKEERGRGNFPDRFSARQFPNYSSELNVNALLLGDSALYLCASSLAAGTSYEQYFGPGTRLTVT.

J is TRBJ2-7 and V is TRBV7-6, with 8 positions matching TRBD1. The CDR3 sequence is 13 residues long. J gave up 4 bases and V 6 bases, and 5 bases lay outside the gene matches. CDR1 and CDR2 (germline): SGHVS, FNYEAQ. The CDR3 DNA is TGTGCCAGCAGAGCAGGGGGCGGGTACGAGCAGTACTTC. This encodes CASRAGGGYEQYF.